This section outlines one TCR beta chain sequence together with its context. This clonotype was observed at least ten times. What this receptor recognizes is not known. No base quality values were provided; no much bigger clone lies one nucleotide off. Taken from cysteine to phenylalanine, the CDR3 has 14 residues. Here the CDR3 DNA is all that survives: 42 bases in frame from base 1. Taken from the germline V gene (reference sequence), the CDR1 and CDR2 loops are LGHDT and YNNKEL. The germline V end is reduced by 4 bases and the J end by 5 bases; junction bases left unmatched: 5. This record comes from a study of T cells in Graves' hyperthyroidism and ophthalmopathy (dated by TCRdb to between 2018 and 2021). Study-wide context: Peripheral blood was collected at initial diagnosis, before any treatment. To identify distinguishing TCR V-J signatures, a discovery cohort of about 95 patients was used, comprising under 45 with Graves' ophthalmopathy and around 57 with stable Graves' hyperthyroidism. Prospective prediction of ophthalmopathy was tested in an independent validation cohort consisting of some 18 hyperthyroidism patients and more than 15 patients who later progressed to ophthalmopathy. The roughly 91 discovery patients were randomly divided into training and test sets at a 7:3 ratio. The study also compared thyroid tissue and blood T-cell repertoires from about 6 Graves' hyperthyroidism patients. Following sampling, methimazole starting at 30 mg daily was given to hyperthyroidism patients, and high-dose intravenous methylprednisolone was given to ophthalmopathy patients. The paper describes TCR Vbeta CDR3 sequencing of 120 to 150 peripheral blood samples, made up of roughly 45 ophthalmopathy patients, 70 to 75 hyperthyroidism patients and roughly 17 progressor patients. Broader findings and caveats from the paper: A 13 V-J signature model separated ophthalmopathy from stable hyperthyroidism, with just over 85% sensitivity and 81% to 82% specificity in cross-validation and 80%/75% in testing. No statistical method was used to fix the sample size in advance, and group allocation was not hidden from the investigators. During validation, the model predicted progression to ophthalmopathy a median of about 5.9 months ahead of onset, with 60% to 71% sensitivity and less than 85% specificity. Most expanded thyroid clonotypes (frequency above 0.001) were also detected in blood, suggesting blood repertoires may reflect thyroid immune responses.

Graves' hyperthyroidism was defined as stable when no progression to ophthalmopathy occurred over 18 months of follow-up. Hyperthyroidism patients were aged 18 to 65 years and newly diagnosed, with disease duration of less than 2 months. Patients with uncontrolled infections, other autoimmune diseases, pregnancy or lactation were excluded. Diagnoses were established on the basis of clinical symptoms, serum thyroxine and TRAb, thyroid ultrasound, and orbital computed tomography. Ficoll-Paque density gradient centrifugation was used to isolate PBMCs from about 9 ml of fresh peripheral blood. Trizol reagent was used to extract total RNA, and RNA quality was then checked on an Agilent 2100 Bioanalyzer. The TCR beta CDR3 regions were amplified from the RNA transcripts. The first round of RT-PCR for the TCR CDR3 was performed with the HTBI primer set and the Qiagen OneStep RT-PCR kit. A second multiplex PCR round built the libraries, followed by size selection and purification. Libraries were sequenced paired-end with 100 bp reads on an Illumina HiSeq2000. As for how the authors treated the data: SOAPnuke was used to process the raw data, removing reads that contained adapters or uncalled bases, had a mean Phred below 15, or lacked an exact match to the constant primer or identifier. High-quality paired reads were merged with COPE v1.2.5, and unique nucleotide sequences were defined as clonotypes. MiTCR v1.1 was used to align the clonotypes against IMGT TRBV, TRBD and TRBJ reference segments. Only V-J combinations with frequency above 0.0001, covering 99% to 99.2% of repertoires, were analysed. A TCS score was defined as the ratio between F50 (clonal expansion) and ExV (chaos), using BLOSUM62-based TCRdist between CDR3 peptides within each V-J. Welch's t-statistics and random forest reduced roughly 540 V-J features to fewer than 15, which were used in a naive Bayes classifier (R e1071). TCRdb reran the public reads through fastp at Q25 and MiXCR, keeping productive beta chains. Each entry merges the rows of one CDR3 protein and shows their most common DNA and genes. The V and J calls reflect TCRdb's pipeline rather than the authors' work. In all, the sample holds 250,000 to 300,000 distinct CDR3 sequences, and roughly 15% of those were seen once. Approximately 7.9% of the sample is in the top ten clones.

The sequenced sample was blood. The sequence was collected from a woman between 35 and 50 years old with Graves' hyperthyroidism. The chain couples TRBV3-1 to TRBJ2-5, with 9 bases aligning to TRBD2. DNA sequence: TGTGCCAGCAGCCTTAGCGGGAGTAGGGAGACCCAGTACTTC. Its product reads: CASSLSGSRETQYF.